This T cell receptor (beta chain) was identified during a study of cytomegalovirus exposure and HLA in healthy donors. Study-wide points: The study listed roughly 160 cytomegalovirus-associated TCR beta chains.

The PCR used 60 Vbeta and 13 Jbeta primers. This table comes from immunoSEQ multiplex PCR, and its TCRdb copy is limited to in-frame clones, with some not included. Here the sample spans approximately 150,000 clones, just over 75% being singletons. Germline V gives CDR1 KGHSH, CDR2 LQKENI. This CDR3 contains 18 residues. With regard to this clone: Its antigen remains unidentified.

The sample consisted of PBMCs. This chain connects TRBV18 to TRBJ2-5; 14 nucleotides match TRBD2. TRBJ2-7 matches the DNA end more closely, so the J call is doubtful. The receptor was isolated from a man in his forties in good health and CMV-seronegative. The CDR3 region is CASSPGLAGGFVAYEQYF. The CDR3 region has the DNA TGTGCCAGCTCACCTGGACTAGCGGGAGGATTTGTGGCCTACGAGCAGTACTTC.